This T cell receptor (beta chain) is from a study of vaccination and CD4 T cells after COVID-19. Findings and caveats of the study: Within the convalescent patients, spike mono-reactivity was found in 304 of 307 vaccine-specific clones.

Points on this clonotype: The antigen remains unidentified.

Treatment: approximately nine-day PBMC culture with coronavirus spike peptide pools or control peptides (ViraFEST assay). Once obtained from cultured CD4+ T cells, the DNA was sequenced using the Oncomine TCR Beta short-read assay. MiXCR was run by TCRdb on the PCR reads, yielding one entry per CDR3 protein. Of over 13,000 distinct CDR3 sequences listed, roughly 26% are singletons. The germline V and J ends were trimmed by 6 bases and 0 bases, with 11 bases remaining between them. Germline V CDR1 and CDR2: SNHLY, FYNNEI. This CDR3 is built from 14 residues. The receptor was isolated from a human donor who had recovered from COVID-19. Source: CD4+ T cells from blood, cultured in vitro, taken after SARS-CoV-2 vaccination. J is TRBJ1-1 and V is TRBV2; the D gene is possibly TRBD1 (5 bases). CDR3 region: CASSKGRMNTEAFF. The CDR3 nucleotides read TGTGCCAGCAGCAAGGGACGGATGAACACTGAAGCTTTCTTT.